This T cell receptor beta chain was found in a study of T cells in Graves' hyperthyroidism and ophthalmopathy. TCR beta CDR3 regions were amplified from RNA. First-round RT-PCR targeting the TCR CDR3 was performed with the HTBI primer set. TCRdb re-derived calls from the multiplex PCR reads in MiXCR, one entry per CDR3 protein. The sample records around 660,000 distinct CDR3 sequences, roughly 45% being singletons. V lost 3 bases, J lost 8 bases, and 10 bases lay in between. The CDR3 sequence is 12 residues long. CDR1 and CDR2 (germline): LNHDA, SQIVND (reference sequence). J is TRBJ1-1 and V is TRBV19; unclear D gene. The TCR originated in an adult man with Graves' disease, either hyperthyroidism or ophthalmopathy (not recorded which). The material sequenced was peripheral blood or thyroid tissue (not recorded which). CDR3 protein: CASSIFSSEAFF. CDR3 bases: TGTGCCAGTAGTATTTTCAGCAGCGAAGCTTTCTTT.